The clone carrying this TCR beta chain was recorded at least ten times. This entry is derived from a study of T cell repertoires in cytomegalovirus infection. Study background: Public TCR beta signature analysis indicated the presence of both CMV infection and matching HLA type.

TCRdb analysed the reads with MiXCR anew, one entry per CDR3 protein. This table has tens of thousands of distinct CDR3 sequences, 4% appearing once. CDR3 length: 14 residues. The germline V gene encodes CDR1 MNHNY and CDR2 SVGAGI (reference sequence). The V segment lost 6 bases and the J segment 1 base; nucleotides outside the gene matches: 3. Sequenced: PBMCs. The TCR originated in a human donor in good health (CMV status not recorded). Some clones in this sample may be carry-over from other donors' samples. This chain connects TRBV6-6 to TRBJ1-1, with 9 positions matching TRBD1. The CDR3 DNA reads TGTGCCAGCAGAGACAGGGGGACGAACACTGAAGCTTTCTTT. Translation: CASRDRGTNTEAFF.